These T cell receptor beta chains were read from a single sample in a study of blood T cell repertoires in COVID-19. The repertoire was sequenced with immunoSEQ multiplex PCR; TCRdb's copy has only in-frame clones and lacks some. Here the sample spans under 150,000 clones, almost 80% being singletons. The sequenced sample was PBMCs or T cells enriched from blood (not recorded which). These receptors came from a woman aged 45-60 years who had recovered from COVID-19. Each CDR3 is given without its conserved first and last residue.

V	J	CDR3
TRBV19	TRBJ2-2	ASSVGTGGTGELF
TRBV10-3	TRBJ1-2	AISTGEHGYT
TRBV7-9	TRBJ2-2	ASRNRDRGMNTGELF
TRBV14	TRBJ1-1	ASSHRAMNTEAF
TRBV2	TRBJ2-7	ASTFWTSLGEQY
TRBV12-5	TRBJ1-2	ASRGGAGYGYT
TRBV21-1	TRBJ2-5	APRGLATQY
TRBV6-1	TRBJ1-3	ASSERTGRTSNTIY
TRBV7-9	TRBJ2-7	ASSLGQGIREQY
TRBV7-9	TRBJ2-7	ASSGGARVYEQY
TRBV10-1	TRBJ1-3	ASRDSGNTIY
TRBV11-3	TRBJ1-1	ASSSRGWRNTEAF
TRBV7-9	TRBJ1-5	ASSLQGANQPQH
TRBV6-5	TRBJ1-2	ASSYSRGNQDYGYT
TRBV7-6	TRBJ2-5	ASSLRAGKGGKTQY
TRBV11-3	TRBJ1-3	ASSRNLLGNTIY
TRBV5-1	TRBJ1-5	ASSIGPGSNQPQH
TRBV18	TRBJ1-4	ASSPRQQNEKLF
TRBV19	TRBJ1-1	ASSVRGQTEAF
TRBV5-1	TRBJ2-7	ASSLRQGSYEQY
TRBV4-1	TRBJ2-7	ASSQVVQFDEQY
TRBV28	TRBJ2-3	ASSSALAGGSGGDTQY
TRBV28	TRBJ1-2	ASRADRHYGYT
TRBV11-3	TRBJ2-3	ASRWDTSTDTQY
TRBV28	TRBJ1-4	ASSSQGAANEKLF
TRBV18	TRBJ1-5	ASSPQTAEGQPQH
TRBV28	TRBJ1-6	ASSPRGQGGIYSSYNSPLH
TRBV7-2	TRBJ2-1	ASSLGTSVYNEQF
TRBV7-2	TRBJ2-3	ASSPRPRSTDTQY
TRBV5-6	TRBJ1-4	ASSLGAGLNEKLF
TRBV7-9	TRBJ2-7	ASSAPGDYEQY
TRBV29-1	TRBJ2-3	STMSGGSSTDTQY
TRBV7-8	TRBJ2-3	ASSEGWGVNTQY
TRBV11-2	TRBJ2-3	ASSLGLAGDTDTQY
TRBV5-1	TRBJ1-1	ASRLERQGTEAF
TRBV3-1/TRBV3-2	TRBJ2-7	ASSQDPSGLLEQY
TRBV28	TRBJ1-2	ASSLGTVSYGYT
TRBV7-8	TRBJ1-5	ASSLVRGSGNQPQH
TRBV19	TRBJ2-6	ASQGLSFGSGANVLT